The 25 T cell receptor beta chains in this list originate from one sample, sequenced in a study of blood T cell repertoires in COVID-19. Clones were read by immunoSEQ multiplex PCR, and TCRdb kept only the in-frame ones, dropping some. The repertoire holds 150,000 to 200,000 clones, less than 90% seen once, with about 2.1% in the top ten. The source material was peripheral blood. Source of these receptors: a man in his sixties or seventies with active or convalescent COVID-19.

The rearrangement joins TRBV3-1 (or the pseudogene TRBV3-2) to TRBJ2-5; no reliable D call. The CDR3 consists of 13 residues. The V end was cut by 2 bases, the J end by 5 bases, with 9 bases between. Germline values: CDR1 LGHDT, CDR2 YNNKEL (reference sequence). The CDR3 loop reads CASSQLVPETQYF. The CDR3 coding sequence is TGTGCCAGCAGCCAACTAGTTCCTGAGACCCAGTACTTC.

V and J are TRBV19 and TRBJ2-3; 9 nucleotides agree with TRBD2. Trimming at V came to 10 bases and at J to 0 bases, leaving 2 bases not matched to a gene. CDR3 size: 13 residues. The germline V gene encodes CDR1 LNHDA and CDR2 SQIVND (reference sequence). DNA of the CDR3: TGTGCCACTAGCGGGACTAGCACAGATACGCAGTATTTT. It codes for CATSGTSTDTQYF.

The chain uses TRBV6-6 and TRBJ1-3; the D gene is possibly TRBD1 (5 bases). V lost 5 bases and J lost 2, with 19 bases in between. Germline V CDR1 and CDR2: MNHNY, SVGAGI (reference sequence). The CDR3 has 17 amino acids. The CDR3 protein is CASSQPKGRPTGNTIYF. In nucleotides, the CDR3 is TGTGCCAGCAGTCAACCCAAGGGGCGCCCTACTGGAAACACCATATATTTT.

The chain couples TRBV30 to TRBJ2-3, with 10 positions matching TRBD1. Germline V lookup: CDR1 GTSNPN, CDR2 SVGIG (reference sequence). Losses at the gene ends were 2 bases for V and 2 bases for J; bases not matched to a gene: 10. The CDR3 loop spans 17 amino acids. Written as DNA, the CDR3 is TGTGCCTGGAGTCCGCTGCGGGACAGGGGATTCACAGATACGCAGTATTTT. Translation gives CAWSPLRDRGFTDTQYF. Supplemented by reference TRBV30 and TRBJ2-3, the full variable domain reads SQTIHQWPATLVQPVGSPLSLECTVEGTSNPNLYWYRQAAGRGLQLLFYSVGIGQISSEVPQNLSASRPQDRQFILSSKKLLLSDSGFYLCAWSPLRDRGFTDTQYFGPGTRLTVL.

The chain uses TRBV24-1 and TRBJ2-1; the D gene is possibly TRBD2 (6 bases). CDR1 is KGHDR and CDR2 is SFDVKD in the germline V gene. This CDR3 contains 13 residues. Trimming took off 1 base at V and 6 bases at J, with 6 bases between the two ends. The CDR3 region has the DNA TGTGCCACCAGTGATTTCGGGGGCAATGAGCAGTTCTTC. Its protein is CATSDFGGNEQFF.

This sequence joins TRBV4-3 and TRBJ1-1; D ambiguous. Germline CDR1 reads LGHNA; CDR2 reads YSLEER. The CDR3 spans 15 residues. The germline V and J ends were trimmed by 0 bases and 1 base, with 9 bases remaining between them. This CDR3 reads CASSQDNTQNTEAFF. CDR3 bases: TGCGCCAGCAGCCAAGATAACACACAGAACACTGAAGCTTTCTTT.

The chain recombines TRBV5-1 with TRBJ1-4; D call uncertain. The CDR3 totals 14 residues. Looked up from germline, CDR1 is SGHRS and CDR2 is YFSETQ. The germline V and J ends were trimmed by 1 base and 7 bases, with 11 bases remaining between them. The CDR3 DNA reads TGCGCCAGCAGCTTGAGCGGGCGGAGTGAAAAACTGTTTTTT. Its translation: CASSLSGRSEKLFF.

This chain links TRBV2 with TRBJ1-2, with D unclear. Germline V gene sequence: CDR1 SNHLY, CDR2 FYNNEI. The V end lost 4 bases, the J end lost 2 bases, and 8 bases lay between the germline ends. This CDR3 region has 13 residues. DNA of the CDR3: TGTGCCAGCAGTGCTAAAATAAACTATGGCTACACCTTC. Translating it yields CASSAKINYGYTF.

To note about this clone: Other DNA sequences within the sample encode an identical CDR3. The CDR3 DNA reads TGTGCCATCAGTGAGTCTGGACAGGGGAACACTGAAGCTTTCTTT. Amino acids: CAISESGQGNTEAFF. V and J are TRBV10-3 and TRBJ1-1; 8 nucleotides line up with TRBD1. There are 15 residues in the CDR3. Germline assignment: CDR1 ENHRY and CDR2 SYGVKD. With 0 bases clipped from V and 1 base from J, the junction kept 1 base outside the gene matches.

V and J are TRBV30 and TRBJ2-5; 9 nucleotides line up with TRBD2. Germline V CDR1 and CDR2: GTSNPN, SVGIG (reference sequence). The CDR3 extends over 15 amino acids. J lost 1 base, V lost 5 bases, and 8 bases had no gene match. As DNA, the CDR3 is TGTGCCTGGTCGCTGGCGGGGGGGGCCCAAGAGACCCAGTACTTC. Translated: CAWSLAGGAQETQYF.

The rearrangement joins TRBV28 to TRBJ1-3; the D is unclear. The V end was cut by 3 bases, the J end by 0 bases, with 9 bases between. This CDR3 is 15 amino acids long. Germline CDR1 and CDR2: MDHEN and SYDVKM. As DNA, the CDR3 is TGTGCCAGCAGTTTTGGTTCGGGCTCTGGAAACACCATATATTTT. Amino acid sequence: CASSFGSGSGNTIYF.

The chain has TRBV5-1 and TRBJ2-7, with TRBD1 matching over 11 bases. There are 17 residues in the CDR3. J gave up 2 bases and V 4 bases, and 11 bases lay outside the gene matches. From germline, CDR1 is SGHRS and CDR2 YFSETQ. The CDR3 region is CASSVDRGRLATYEQYF. Here the CDR3 DNA reads TGCGCCAGCAGCGTGGACAGGGGGCGACTGGCAACCTACGAGCAGTACTTC.

The chain couples TRBV9 to TRBJ2-2; 8 positions agree with TRBD1. The CDR3 sequence is 18 residues long. Germline loops: CDR1 SGDLS, CDR2 YYNGEE. V trimming: 0 bases; J trimming: 0 bases; junction bases outside the gene matches: 7. CDR3 loop: CASSVVPGGIANTGELFF. In DNA, the CDR3 is TGTGCCAGCAGCGTAGTACCAGGGGGCATCGCGAACACCGGGGAGCTGTTTTTT.

The rearrangement joins TRBV2 to TRBJ1-4, with a possible D match to TRBD1 (5 bases). Trimming shortened V by 8 bases and J by 7 bases, and 14 bases separated the two germline ends. The CDR3 loop spans 13 amino acids. In germline, CDR1 is SNHLY, CDR2 FYNNEI. This chain's CDR3 is CASYGGGSEKLFF. The CDR3 region has the DNA TGTGCCAGCTATGGGGGGGGAAGTGAAAAACTGTTTTTT.

The rearrangement joins TRBV25-1 to TRBJ1-6; 11 nucleotides line up with TRBD1. Trimming at V came to 3 bases and at J to 6 bases, leaving 7 bases not matched to a gene. The CDR3 has 17 residues. The germline gives CDR1 MGHDK, CDR2 SYGVNS. The CDR3 DNA follows: TGTGCCAGCAGTGACCCGGGACAGGGGGTCATTAATTCACCCCTCCACTTT. It specifies CASSDPGQGVINSPLHF.

This chain connects TRBV4-3 to TRBJ2-1; a possible D gene is TRBD1 (6 bases). Trimming removed 0 bases at V and 7 bases at J, with 16 bases between. Germline CDR1 reads LGHNA; CDR2 reads YSLEER. The length of the CDR3 is 16 residues. The CDR3 loop reads CASSQEATGLGNEQFF. The CDR3 coding sequence is TGCGCCAGCAGCCAAGAAGCCACAGGGCTCGGGAATGAGCAGTTCTTC.

The chain combines TRBV5-1 with TRBJ1-2, with D unclear. Germline lookup yields CDR1 SGHRS and CDR2 YFSETQ. The V end lost 0 bases, the J end lost 4 bases, and 10 bases lay between the germline ends. CDR3 length equals 14 residues. The CDR3 loop reads CASSLGQEGYGYTF. In DNA form, the CDR3 reads TGCGCCAGCAGCTTGGGGCAGGAGGGCTATGGCTACACCTTC.

The chain is built from TRBV2 and TRBJ1-1, with D perhaps TRBD1 (5 bases). The CDR3 totals 14 residues. V dropped 9 bases and J dropped 4 bases, with 18 bases sitting between them. The germline V gene encodes CDR1 SNHLY and CDR2 FYNNEI. The CDR3, as DNA: TGTGCCAGGAGATGGGGCCCCGGGGGCACTGAAGCTTTCTTT. Translating gives CARRWGPGGTEAFF.

CDR3 amino acids: CATSSRGTRRELFF. The CDR3 DNA is TGTGCCACCAGCAGTAGAGGCACGCGAAGGGAGCTGTTTTTT. The chain links TRBV15 to TRBJ2-2, with D unclear. V lost 3 bases, J lost 9 bases, and 14 bases lay in between. The CDR3 spans 14 residues. Germline V gene lookup returns CDR1 LNHNV and CDR2 YYDKDF (reference sequence).

The gene calls are TRBV28 and TRBJ1-6, with no clear D. Trimming stripped 8 bases from V and 7 bases from J, with 12 bases between. Per germline, CDR1 MDHEN and CDR2 SYDVKM. This CDR3 region has 13 residues. The CDR3 bases are TGTGCCAGCGGAGGGAGACGGAATTCACCCCTCCACTTT. Amino acids: CASGGRRNSPLHF.

The chain links TRBV2 to TRBJ2-1; 12 bases match TRBD2. The trim removed 6 bases at V and 6 bases at J, leaving 6 bases unmatched. Germline loops: CDR1 SNHLY, CDR2 FYNNEI. The CDR3 consists of 15 residues. The CDR3 DNA sequence: TGTGCCAGCAGCAGACTAGCGGGAGTGCCCAATGAGCAGTTCTTC. This sequence encodes CASSRLAGVPNEQFF.

The chain employs TRBV5-4 and TRBJ2-5, with D possibly matching TRBD2 (6 bases). Trimming removed 0 bases at V and 7 bases at J, with 16 bases between. Germline V gene lookup returns CDR1 SGHNT and CDR2 YYREEE (reference sequence). The CDR3 is 15 residues long. CDR3 in DNA: TGTGCCAGCAGCTTGGAGGCGGGGCAGAAGGGGACCCAGTACTTC. Translation gives CASSLEAGQKGTQYF.

This chain joins TRBV7-2 and TRBJ2-1; D gene uncertain. Germline-derived CDR1 and CDR2 are SGHTA and FQGNSA. V was clipped by 4 bases and J by 6 bases, with 10 bases between them. The CDR3 loop spans 13 amino acids. The CDR3 region is CASSWAYSNEQFF. The CDR3 DNA reads TGTGCCAGCAGCTGGGCATACAGCAATGAGCAGTTCTTC.

The V call is TRBV15, the J call TRBJ2-7; D not certain. V was trimmed by 5 bases and J by 4 bases, leaving 12 bases between them. The germline V gene encodes CDR1 LNHNV and CDR2 YYDKDF (reference sequence). CDR3 length: 13 amino acids. CDR3 DNA sequence: TGTGCCACCAGCTACTCATCAAAATACGAGCAGTACTTC. It is translated as CATSYSSKYEQYF.

The count of this clone is one. The chain combines TRBV19 with TRBJ1-3; unclear D gene. CDR1 is LNHDA and CDR2 is SQIVND in the germline V gene (reference sequence). CDR3 length equals 14 residues. The V end lost 3 bases, the J end lost 1 base, and 7 bases lay between the germline ends. CDR3 protein: CASSMGESGNTIYF. In DNA, the CDR3 is TGTGCCAGTAGTATGGGCGAATCTGGAAACACCATATATTTT.